The 21 T cell receptor beta chains given below trace back to one sample, sequenced in a study of blood T cell repertoires in COVID-19. Sequencing was performed with immunoSEQ multiplex PCR; in TCRdb, only in-frame clones are kept and a portion is missing. The sample yields about 150,000 clones, roughly four fifths seen once. Material for sequencing was peripheral blood. All receptors derive from a woman aged 55-69 years with acute or convalescent COVID-19.

The chain couples TRBV18 to TRBJ2-5; D is possibly TRBD1 (5 bases). The CDR3 spans 17 residues. The ends were cut back, 2 bases at V and 5 bases at J, with 21 bases in the middle. Germline CDR1 KGHSH, CDR2 LQKENI. This CDR3 is CASSPFQGSSSYETQYF. The CDR3 bases are TGTGCCAGCTCACCATTCCAGGGTTCGTCGTCGTATGAGACCCAGTACTTC.

This clone showed up just a few times. The chain has TRBV3-1 (or the pseudogene TRBV3-2) and TRBJ2-3, with a weak D call TRBD2 (5 bases). Germline lookup yields CDR1 LGHDT and CDR2 YNNKEL (reference sequence). V shed 4 bases and J shed 4 bases, with 9 bases lying between them. The CDR3 totals 13 residues. The CDR3 bases are TGTGCCAGCAGCCCCCAGGAGGCAGATACGCAGTATTTT. Translating gives CASSPQEADTQYF.

The gene calls are TRBV14 and TRBJ1-6, with D possibly being TRBD1 (5 bases). Trimming shortened V by 8 bases and J by 7 bases, and 12 bases separated the two germline ends. The CDR3 length is 13 residues. In germline, CDR1 is SGHDN, CDR2 FVKESK. CDR3 nucleotides: TGTGCCAGCGGGGCCGGGGGGAATTCACCCCTCCACTTT. It translates to CASGAGGNSPLHF.

This clone was seen a single time. The V and J genes are TRBV19 and TRBJ2-6, with no clear D. The germline V and J ends were trimmed by 7 bases and 0 bases, with 7 bases remaining between them. Germline CDR1 is LNHDA and CDR2 is SQIVND (reference sequence). This CDR3 spans 14 amino acids. DNA for the CDR3: TGTGCCAGTAAGCAAAGCTCTGGGGCCAACGTCCTGACTTTC. The encoded protein is CASKQSSGANVLTF.

The chain recombines TRBV27 with TRBJ1-2; the D is unclear. Germline lookup yields CDR1 MNHEY and CDR2 SMNVEV (reference sequence). The CDR3 covers 16 residues. Trimming stripped 4 bases from V and 5 bases from J, with 20 bases between. The CDR3 nucleotides read TGTGCCAGCAGTTCCGAGGCCAGCCCTAGAGATTATGGCTACACCTTC. Its protein product is CASSSEASPRDYGYTF.

CDR3 sequence reads: CASSPLGRQGPRGLFF. The CDR3 DNA reads as TGTGCCAGCAGCCCCCTGGGCCGCCAGGGGCCAAGGGGACTGTTTTTT. V usage is TRBV14 and J usage is TRBJ1-4, with D possibly matching TRBD1 (6 bases). With 4 bases removed from V and 13 bases from J, the gap between germline ends came to 25 bases. Germline CDR1 SGHDN, CDR2 FVKESK. This CDR3 contains 16 residues. The full variable domain, with the rest looked up from reference TRBV14 and TRBJ1-4, is EAGVTQFPSHSVIEKGQTVTLRCDPISGHDNLYWYRRVMGKEIKFLLHFVKESKQDESGMPNNRFLAERTGGTYSTLKVQPAELEDSGVYFCASSPLGRQGPRGLFFGSGTQLSVL.

The chain carries TRBV6-6 and TRBJ2-2, with TRBD2 matching over 11 bases. The germline V gene encodes CDR1 MNHNY and CDR2 SVGAGI (reference sequence). This CDR3 spans 15 amino acids. The junction had 6 bases not matched to a gene; V was cut back by 5 bases and J by 7 bases. CDR3 protein: CASSLSGGAGGELFF. Here the CDR3 DNA reads TGTGCCAGCAGTCTTAGCGGGGGGGCCGGCGGGGAGCTGTTTTTT.

The chain links TRBV20-1 to TRBJ1-1; no firm D call. The CDR3 is 11 residues long. CDR1 is DFQATT, CDR2 SNEGSKA, per germline (reference sequence). V lost 7 bases and J 4 bases, leaving 10 bases between the germline ends. The CDR3 coding sequence is TGCAGTGGGGCCAGGCCCACTGAAGCTTTCTTT. This sequence encodes CSGARPTEAFF.

The genes are TRBV15 and TRBJ2-7, with 11 bases identical to TRBD2. Germline V gene lookup returns CDR1 LNHNV and CDR2 YYDKDF (reference sequence). The V and J ends lost 3 bases and 1 base, in that order; junction bases with no gene match: 5. The CDR3 loop spans 16 amino acids. In DNA form, the CDR3 reads TGTGCCACCAGCAGTAGCGGGGGGGATACTTCCTACGAGCAGTACGTC. Protein product: CATSSSGGDTSYEQYV.

The chain combines TRBV21-1 with TRBJ1-2. TRBV21-1 is tagged as a pseudogene. CDR3 size: 11 residues. DNA for the CDR3: TGTGCCAGCAGCACCTTGCCCGGTTACACCTTC. Translated: CASSTLPGYTF.

This clone was counted only a few times. V gene TRBV15 combines with J gene TRBJ2-2; D gene ambiguous. Looked up from germline, CDR1 is LNHNV and CDR2 is YYDKDF (reference sequence). This CDR3 has 14 amino acids. V lost 0 bases, J lost 6 bases, and 8 bases lay in between. The CDR3 bases are TGTGCCACCAGCAGAGATCGGTCTCCCGGGGAGCTGTTTTTT. It translates to CATSRDRSPGELFF.

The V gene is TRBV6-5, the J gene TRBJ1-3; TRBD1 matches at 7 bases. J lost 4 bases, V lost 6 bases, and 3 bases had no gene match. Germline-derived CDR1 and CDR2 are MNHEY and SVGAGI. This CDR3 contains 13 residues. CDR3 residues: CASRWTGGNTIYF. CDR3 in DNA: TGTGCCAGCAGATGGACAGGCGGAAACACCATATATTTT.

CDR3 in DNA: TGTGCCAGCAGTTACTCGAGCGGCTCTGGAAACACCATATATTTT. Translating gives CASSYSSGSGNTIYF. The V call is TRBV6-5, the J call TRBJ1-3; D gene ambiguous. CDR1 and CDR2 (germline): MNHEY, SVGAGI. V lost 0 bases and J 0 bases, leaving 6 bases between the germline ends. The CDR3 is made up of 15 amino acids.

The chain couples TRBV5-4 to TRBJ2-2, with D possibly TRBD1 on 6 matching bases. Trimming took 0 bases from V and 7 from J, leaving 13 bases between them. CDR1 and CDR2 (germline): SGHNT, YYREEE (reference sequence). The CDR3 has 15 amino acids. The CDR3 sequence is CASSLGTVQVGELFF. The CDR3 DNA follows: TGTGCCAGCAGCTTGGGGACAGTTCAGGTCGGGGAGCTGTTTTTT.

The V gene is TRBV9, the J gene TRBJ1-3; D not resolved. The CDR3 is made up of 13 amino acids. Germline CDR1 and CDR2: SGDLS and YYNGEE. V shed 0 bases and J shed 4 bases, with 5 bases lying between them. The CDR3, as DNA: TGTGCCAGCAGCGTAGATCAGGGAAACACCATATATTTT. This gives the protein CASSVDQGNTIYF.

The chain links TRBV6-4 to TRBJ1-2; 9 nucleotides agree with TRBD1. Germline CDR1 reads MRHNA; CDR2 reads SNTAGT. The CDR3 length is 13 residues. V was pared by 3 bases and J by 7 bases, with 3 bases of the junction left unmatched. The CDR3 DNA is TGTGCCAGCAGTGATCGGACAGGGGCTGGCTACACCTTC. This encodes CASSDRTGAGYTF.

This chain uses TRBV3-1 (or the pseudogene TRBV3-2) with TRBJ1-1; D not certain. Germline lookup yields CDR1 LGHDT and CDR2 YNNKEL (reference sequence). This CDR3 spans 13 amino acids. The V end was cut by 2 bases, the J end by 7 bases, with 11 bases between. The CDR3 DNA reads as TGTGCCAGCAGCCAACCGCCGCGGCATGAAGCTTTCTTT. It specifies CASSQPPRHEAFF.

The chain recombines TRBV4-1 with TRBJ1-2; a weak D match, TRBD1 (6 bases). V lost 3 bases to trimming and J lost 7 bases, with 15 bases between them. The CDR3 is made up of 14 amino acids. The germline V gene encodes CDR1 MGHRA and CDR2 YSYEKL. CDR3 nucleotide sequence: TGCGCCAGCAGCCAGGTAACAGGGATCGCTGGCTACACCTTC. Encoded protein: CASSQVTGIAGYTF.

This clone is a singleton in its sample. The chain recombines TRBV6-5 with TRBJ1-2, with D perhaps matching TRBD1 (5 bases). This CDR3 spans 16 amino acids. Germline CDR1 reads MNHEY; CDR2 reads SVGAGI. With 0 bases removed from V and 2 bases from J, the gap between germline ends came to 13 bases. The CDR3 DNA reads TGTGCCAGCAGTTACTCGGCGGGACGGCTCAACTATGGCTACACCTTC. Translation: CASSYSAGRLNYGYTF.

The chain recombines TRBV5-1 with TRBJ1-6; 9 bases map to TRBD1. Trimming took 0 bases from V and 0 from J; bases not matched to a gene: 4. Per the germline V gene, CDR1 is SGHRS and CDR2 is YFSETQ. The CDR3 has 18 amino acids. CDR3 sequence (DNA): TGCGCCAGCAGCTTGGCGACAGGGGGGGCCTCCTATAATTCACCCCTCCACTTT. Translation: CASSLATGGASYNSPLHF.

The rearrangement joins TRBV6-1 to TRBJ1-2; possible D gene TRBD1, 5 bases. Germline lookup yields CDR1 MNHNS and CDR2 SASEGT. V shed 2 bases and J shed 4 bases, with 11 bases lying between them. This CDR3 is 14 amino acids long. CDR3 sequence (DNA): TGTGCCAGCAGTGAATACCAGGGTTTCTATGGCTACACCTTC. Its translation is CASSEYQGFYGYTF.